This T cell receptor beta chain was sequenced for a study of low-dose radiotherapy and immunotherapy resistance in tumors. In the study overall: Cohort 2 was treated with 1 Gy per fraction every two weeks, amounting to 13 Gy across 26 weeks. Daily, from cycle 1 day 1 and for four cycles, patients took oral aspirin 300 mg.

The CDR3 is 15 amino acids. Looked up from germline, CDR1 is DFQATT and CDR2 is SNEGSKA (reference sequence). V trimming: 5 bases; J trimming: 8 bases; junction bases outside the gene matches: 15. This sample's time point: before trial treatment. Enrollment required an advanced solid tumor negative for tumor-infiltrating lymphocytes. This clonotype came up many times. TRAV- and TRBV-specific primers primed first-strand cDNA, covering alpha and beta chains. Amplification, which lasted 20 PCR cycles, used a constant-region primer and V-primer adapter to amplify TCRs. TCRdb used MiXCR to reprocess the reads, holding one entry per CDR3 protein. The sample yields 85,000 to 100,000 distinct CDR3 sequences, 9.4% seen once.

This chain connects TRBV20-1 to TRBJ1-5; 7 nucleotides line up with TRBD1. The source of this sequence is a male donor with prostate cancer. This sample comprised PBMCs, obtained before treatment. CDR3 sequence (DNA): TGCAGTGCTGGTCGACAGGGACTTTCTGTGGAGCCCCAGCATTTT. This codes for CSAGRQGLSVEPQHF.